The clone carrying this T cell receptor (beta chain) occurred many times. Time point here: pre-sensitization, week 0. Treatment specified: therapeutic diphenylcyclopropenone sensitization with weekly scalp DPC. Extraction of total RNA was performed on unfractionated whole blood. One entry per CDR3 protein, called by TCRdb with MiXCR from the RACE reads. This sample carries some 36,000 distinct CDR3 sequences, approximately 10% of them seen once, and the ten largest clones take about 28%. This record belongs to a study of human T cells and chemical hapten exposure. The sample was whole blood, taken in connection with sensitization to the hapten diphenylcyclopropenone (DPC). The receptor comes from a man in his forties or fifties with alopecia areata. Some clones in this sample may be carry-over from other donors' samples.

The CDR3 nucleotides read TGTGCCACCATGGGGGTGGGGAACACTGAAGCTTTCTTT. Its protein is CATMGVGNTEAFF. The chain couples TRBV10-3 to TRBJ1-1; maybe TRBD1 (5 bases). Trimming stripped 10 bases from V and 1 base from J, with 13 bases between. This CDR3 spans 13 amino acids. Germline CDR1 reads ENHRY; CDR2 reads SYGVKD.